This T cell receptor (beta chain) appears in the sequencing data of a study of shared T cell receptors in the human thymus. V shed 4 bases and J 1 base; nucleotides not matched to a gene: 5. The CDR3 runs 16 residues. Germline V CDR1 and CDR2: SGHNT, YYREEE (reference sequence). Clones were sequenced by immunoSEQ multiplex PCR, and TCRdb holds only the in-frame ones, with some missing. The repertoire holds 550,000 to 800,000 clones, approximately 85% seen once, with around 0.01% in the top ten. The data also belong to a second study, concerning human thymus T cells. This second study notes: Resections from corrective heart surgery supplied the thymus tissue. Seemingly biased V and J gene usage marked thymic and blood repertoires.

Sequencing was performed on thymocytes. The TCR originated in a girl under three years old with a congenital heart defect. The rearrangement joins TRBV5-4 to TRBJ1-3; 10 bases are shared with TRBD1. CDR3 DNA: TGTGCCAGCAGCCTCCCGGGACAGGGGTCTGGAAACACCATATATTTT. It yields the protein CASSLPGQGSGNTIYF.